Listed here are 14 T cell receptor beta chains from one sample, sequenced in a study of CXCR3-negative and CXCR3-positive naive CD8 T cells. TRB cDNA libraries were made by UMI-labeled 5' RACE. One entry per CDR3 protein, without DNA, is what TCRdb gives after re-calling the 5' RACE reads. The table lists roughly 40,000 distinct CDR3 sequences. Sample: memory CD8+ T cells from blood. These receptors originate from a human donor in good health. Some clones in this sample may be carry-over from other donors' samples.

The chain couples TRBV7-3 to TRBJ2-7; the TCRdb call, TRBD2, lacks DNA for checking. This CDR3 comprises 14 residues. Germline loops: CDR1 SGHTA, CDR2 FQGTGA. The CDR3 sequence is CASSLEGLASEQYF.

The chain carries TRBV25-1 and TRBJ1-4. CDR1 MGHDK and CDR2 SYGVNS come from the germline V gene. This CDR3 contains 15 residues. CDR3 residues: CASSESAGPNEKLFF.

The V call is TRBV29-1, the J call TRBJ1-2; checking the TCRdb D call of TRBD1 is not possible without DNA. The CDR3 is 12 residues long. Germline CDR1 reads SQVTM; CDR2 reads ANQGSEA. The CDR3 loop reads CSVEGTGGGYTF.

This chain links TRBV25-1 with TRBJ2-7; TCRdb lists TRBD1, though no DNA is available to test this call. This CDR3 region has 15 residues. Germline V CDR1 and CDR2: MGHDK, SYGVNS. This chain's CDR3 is CASSDRDRGFYEQYF.

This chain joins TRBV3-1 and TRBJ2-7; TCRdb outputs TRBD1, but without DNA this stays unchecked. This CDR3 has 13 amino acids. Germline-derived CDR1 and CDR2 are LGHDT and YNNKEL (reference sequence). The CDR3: CASSQSGFDEQYF.

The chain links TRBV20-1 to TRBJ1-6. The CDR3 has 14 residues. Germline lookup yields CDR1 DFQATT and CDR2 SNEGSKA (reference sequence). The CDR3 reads CSASNGQENSPLHF.

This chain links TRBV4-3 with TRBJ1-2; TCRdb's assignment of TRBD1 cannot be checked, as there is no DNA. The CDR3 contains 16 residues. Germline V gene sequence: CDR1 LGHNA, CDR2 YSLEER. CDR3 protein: CASSQDARQGRYGYTF.

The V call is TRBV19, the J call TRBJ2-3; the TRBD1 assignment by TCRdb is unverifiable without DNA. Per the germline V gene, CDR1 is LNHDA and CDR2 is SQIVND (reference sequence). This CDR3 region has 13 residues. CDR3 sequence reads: CASTPGNTDTQYF.

CDR3 loop: CSVEGYLTEAFF. The rearrangement joins TRBV29-1 to TRBJ1-1. The germline CDR1 and CDR2 sequences are SQVTM and ANQGSEA. This CDR3 has 12 residues.

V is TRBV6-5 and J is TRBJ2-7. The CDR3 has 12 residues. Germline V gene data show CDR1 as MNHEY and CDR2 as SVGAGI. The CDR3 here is CASNRPPHEQYF.

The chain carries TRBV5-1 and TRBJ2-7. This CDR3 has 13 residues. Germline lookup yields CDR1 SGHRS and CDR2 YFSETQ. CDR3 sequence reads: CASSSTNSYEQYF.

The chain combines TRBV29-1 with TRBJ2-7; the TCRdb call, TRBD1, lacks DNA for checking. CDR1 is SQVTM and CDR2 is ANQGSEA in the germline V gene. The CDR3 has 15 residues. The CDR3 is CSVEEVGQVGYEQYF.

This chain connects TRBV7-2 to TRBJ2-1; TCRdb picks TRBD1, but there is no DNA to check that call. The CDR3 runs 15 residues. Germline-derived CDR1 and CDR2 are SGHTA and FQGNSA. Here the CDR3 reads CASSLGGTGVNEQFF.

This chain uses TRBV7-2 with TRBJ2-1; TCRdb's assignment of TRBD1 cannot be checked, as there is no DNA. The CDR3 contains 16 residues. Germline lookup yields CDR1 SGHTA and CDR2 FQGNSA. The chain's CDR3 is CASSLKPGSSYNEQFF.